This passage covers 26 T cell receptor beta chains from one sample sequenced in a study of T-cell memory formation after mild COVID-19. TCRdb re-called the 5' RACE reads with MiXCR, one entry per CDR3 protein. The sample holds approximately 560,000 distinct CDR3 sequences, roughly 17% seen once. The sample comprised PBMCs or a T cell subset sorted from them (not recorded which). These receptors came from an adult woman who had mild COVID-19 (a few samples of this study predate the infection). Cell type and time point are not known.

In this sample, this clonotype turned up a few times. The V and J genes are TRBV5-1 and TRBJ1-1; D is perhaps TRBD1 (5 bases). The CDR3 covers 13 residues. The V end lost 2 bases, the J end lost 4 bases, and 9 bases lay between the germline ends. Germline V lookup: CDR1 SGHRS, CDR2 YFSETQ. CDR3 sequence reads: CASSFGAGTEAFF. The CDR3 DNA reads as TGCGCCAGCAGCTTTGGGGCAGGCACTGAAGCTTTCTTT.

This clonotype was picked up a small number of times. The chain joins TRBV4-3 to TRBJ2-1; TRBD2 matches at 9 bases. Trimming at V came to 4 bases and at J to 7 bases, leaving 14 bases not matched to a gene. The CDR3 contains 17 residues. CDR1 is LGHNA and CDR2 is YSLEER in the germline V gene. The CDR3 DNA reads TGCGCCAGCAGCCCGGCCCGACTAGCGGTTCAGGGGAATGAGCAGTTCTTC. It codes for CASSPARLAVQGNEQFF.

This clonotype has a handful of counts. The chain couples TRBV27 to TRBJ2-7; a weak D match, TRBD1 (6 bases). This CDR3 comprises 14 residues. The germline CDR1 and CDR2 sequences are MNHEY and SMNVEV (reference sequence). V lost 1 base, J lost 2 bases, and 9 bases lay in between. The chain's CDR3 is CASSLYAGAYEQYF. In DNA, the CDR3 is TGTGCCAGCAGTTTATATGCAGGGGCCTACGAGCAGTACTTC.

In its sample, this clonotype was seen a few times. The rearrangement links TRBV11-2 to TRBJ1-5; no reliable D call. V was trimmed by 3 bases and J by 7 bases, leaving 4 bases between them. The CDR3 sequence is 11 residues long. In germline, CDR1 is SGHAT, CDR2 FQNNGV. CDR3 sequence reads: CASSFPQPQHF. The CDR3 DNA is TGTGCCAGCAGCTTTCCCCAGCCCCAGCATTTT.

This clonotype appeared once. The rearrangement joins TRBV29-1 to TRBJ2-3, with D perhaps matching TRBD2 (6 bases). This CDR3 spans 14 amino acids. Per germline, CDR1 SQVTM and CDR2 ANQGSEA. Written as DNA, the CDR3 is TGCACCACACTAGGGGAGGTCGGCACAGATACGCAGTATTTT. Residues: CTTLGEVGTDTQYF.

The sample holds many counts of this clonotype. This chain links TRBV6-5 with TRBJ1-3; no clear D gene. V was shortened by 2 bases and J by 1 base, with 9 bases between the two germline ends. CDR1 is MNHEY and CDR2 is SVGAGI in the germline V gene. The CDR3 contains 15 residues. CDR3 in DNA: TGTGCCAGCAGTTACGCCCGGCAATCTGGAAACACCATATATTTT. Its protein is CASSYARQSGNTIYF.

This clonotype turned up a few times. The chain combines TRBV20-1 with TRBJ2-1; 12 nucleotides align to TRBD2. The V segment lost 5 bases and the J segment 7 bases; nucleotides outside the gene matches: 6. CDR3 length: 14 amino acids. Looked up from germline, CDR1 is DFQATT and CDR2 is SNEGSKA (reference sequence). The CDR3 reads CSAVLAGGRNEQFF. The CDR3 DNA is TGCAGTGCTGTTCTAGCGGGAGGGCGGAATGAGCAGTTCTTC.

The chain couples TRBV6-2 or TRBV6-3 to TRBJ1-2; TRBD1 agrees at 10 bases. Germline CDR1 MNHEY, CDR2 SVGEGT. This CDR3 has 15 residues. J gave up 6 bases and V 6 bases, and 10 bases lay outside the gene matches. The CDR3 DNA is TGTGCCAGCAGCACCGGGACAGGGGAGGTGAATGGCTACACCTTC. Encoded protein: CASSTGTGEVNGYTF.

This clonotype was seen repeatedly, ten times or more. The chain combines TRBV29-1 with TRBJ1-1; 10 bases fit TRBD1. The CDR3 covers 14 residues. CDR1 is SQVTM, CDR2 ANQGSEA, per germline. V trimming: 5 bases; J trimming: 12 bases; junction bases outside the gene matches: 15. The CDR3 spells CSVRVNAGTGETFF. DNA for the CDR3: TGCAGCGTTAGGGTCAACGCCGGGACAGGGGAAACTTTCTTT.

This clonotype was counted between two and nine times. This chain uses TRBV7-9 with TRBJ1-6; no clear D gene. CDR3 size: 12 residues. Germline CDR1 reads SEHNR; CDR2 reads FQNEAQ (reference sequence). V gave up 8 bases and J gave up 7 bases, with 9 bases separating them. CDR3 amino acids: CASFGENSPLHF. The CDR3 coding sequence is TGTGCCAGCTTCGGTGAAAATTCACCCCTCCACTTT.

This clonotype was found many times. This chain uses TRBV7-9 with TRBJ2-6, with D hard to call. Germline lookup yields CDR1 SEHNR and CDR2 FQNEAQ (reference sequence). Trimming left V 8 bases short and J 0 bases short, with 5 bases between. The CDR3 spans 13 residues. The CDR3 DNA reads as TGTGCCAGCCGGTTCTCTGGGGCCAACGTCCTGACTTTC. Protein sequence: CASRFSGANVLTF. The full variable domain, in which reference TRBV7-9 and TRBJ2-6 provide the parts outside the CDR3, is DTGVSQNPRHKITKRGQNVTFRCDPISEHNRLYWYRQTLGQGPEFLTYFQNEAQLEKSRLLSDRFSAERPKGSFSTLEIQRTEQGDSAMYLCASRFSGANVLTFGAGSRLTVL.

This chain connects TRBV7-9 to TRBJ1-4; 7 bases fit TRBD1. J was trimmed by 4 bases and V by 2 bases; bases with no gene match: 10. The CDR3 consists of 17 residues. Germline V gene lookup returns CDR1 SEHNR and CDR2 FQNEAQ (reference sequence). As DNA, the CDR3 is TGTGCCAGCAGCTTAATAGGAACGGGACAGCATAATGAAAAACTGTTTTTT. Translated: CASSLIGTGQHNEKLFF.

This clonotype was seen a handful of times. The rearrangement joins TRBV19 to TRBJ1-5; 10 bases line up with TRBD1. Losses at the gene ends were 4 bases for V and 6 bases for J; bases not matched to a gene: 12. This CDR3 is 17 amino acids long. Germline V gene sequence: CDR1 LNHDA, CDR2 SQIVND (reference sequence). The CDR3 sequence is CASSKPTGGFESQPQHF. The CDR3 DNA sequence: TGTGCCAGTAGTAAACCGACAGGGGGCTTCGAAAGTCAGCCCCAGCATTTT.

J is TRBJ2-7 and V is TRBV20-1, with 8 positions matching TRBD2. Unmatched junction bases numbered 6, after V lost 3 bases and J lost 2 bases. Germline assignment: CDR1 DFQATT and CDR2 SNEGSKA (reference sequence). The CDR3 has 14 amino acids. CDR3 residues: CSASRGGVTYEQYF. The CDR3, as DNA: TGCAGTGCTAGTCGGGGGGGCGTTACCTACGAGCAGTACTTC.

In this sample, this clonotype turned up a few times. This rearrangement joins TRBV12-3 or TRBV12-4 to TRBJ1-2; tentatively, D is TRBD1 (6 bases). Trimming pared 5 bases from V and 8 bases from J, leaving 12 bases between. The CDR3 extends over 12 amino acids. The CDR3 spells CASSTYREGYTF. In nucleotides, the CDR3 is TGTGCCAGCAGTACTTACAGGGAAGGCTACACCTTC.

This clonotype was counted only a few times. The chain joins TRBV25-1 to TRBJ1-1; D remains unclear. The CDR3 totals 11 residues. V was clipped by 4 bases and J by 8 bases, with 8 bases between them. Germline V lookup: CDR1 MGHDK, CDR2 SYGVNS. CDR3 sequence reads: CASSGGGEAFF. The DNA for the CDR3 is TGTGCCAGCAGTGGCGGCGGGGAAGCTTTCTTT.

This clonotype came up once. The CDR3 DNA sequence: TGCAGTGCTAGAGAGACAGGGAAGAACACTGAAGCTTTCTTT. It yields the protein CSARETGKNTEAFF. J is TRBJ1-1 and V is TRBV20-1, with 7 bases that match TRBD1. The J segment lost 1 base and the V segment lost 0 bases, leaving 2 bases of the junction unmatched. CDR1 and CDR2 (germline): DFQATT, SNEGSKA (reference sequence). The CDR3 has 14 amino acids.

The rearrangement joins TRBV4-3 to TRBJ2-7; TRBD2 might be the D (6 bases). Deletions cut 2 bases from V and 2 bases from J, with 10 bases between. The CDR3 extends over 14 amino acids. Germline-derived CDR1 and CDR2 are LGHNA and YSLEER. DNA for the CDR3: TGCGCCAGCAGCCAAAAACCGGGGGCCTACGAGCAGTACTTC. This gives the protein CASSQKPGAYEQYF.

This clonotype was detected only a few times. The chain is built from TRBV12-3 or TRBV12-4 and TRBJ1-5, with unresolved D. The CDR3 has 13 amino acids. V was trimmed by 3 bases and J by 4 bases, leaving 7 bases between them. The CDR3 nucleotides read TGTGCCAGCAGTTTCCGGATAAATCAGCCCCAGCATTTT. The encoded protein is CASSFRINQPQHF.

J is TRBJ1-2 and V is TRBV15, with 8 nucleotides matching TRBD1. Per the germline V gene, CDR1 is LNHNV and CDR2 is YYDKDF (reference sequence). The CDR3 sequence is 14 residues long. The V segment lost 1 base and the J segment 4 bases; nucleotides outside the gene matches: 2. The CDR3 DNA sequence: TGTGCCACCAGCAGAGGCACAGGGGGCTATGGCTACACCTTC. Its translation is CATSRGTGGYGYTF.

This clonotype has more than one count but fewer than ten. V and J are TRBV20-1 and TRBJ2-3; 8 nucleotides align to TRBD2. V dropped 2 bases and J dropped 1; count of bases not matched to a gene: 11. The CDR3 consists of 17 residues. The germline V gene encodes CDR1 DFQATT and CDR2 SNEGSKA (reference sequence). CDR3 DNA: TGCAGTGCTAGACCTACCCTGGGTAGCGGGGGCACAGATACGCAGTATTTT. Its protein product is CSARPTLGSGGTDTQYF.

In DNA, the CDR3 is TGTGCCAGCAGCTCCTTCGGCGGGGGTGACAATGAGCAGTTCTTC. As protein: CASSSFGGGDNEQFF. This chain joins TRBV7-9 and TRBJ2-1, with 7 bases aligning to TRBD2. Germline loops: CDR1 SEHNR, CDR2 FQNEAQ (reference sequence). This CDR3 is built from 15 residues. V lost 4 bases and J lost 5; bases outside the gene matches: 8.

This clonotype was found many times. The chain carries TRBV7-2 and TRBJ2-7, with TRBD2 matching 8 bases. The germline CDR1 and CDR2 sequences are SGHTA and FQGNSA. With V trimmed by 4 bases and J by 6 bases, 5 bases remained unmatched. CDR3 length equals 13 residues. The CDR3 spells CASSSQRESEQYF. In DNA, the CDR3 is TGTGCCAGCAGCTCCCAGCGGGAGTCCGAGCAGTACTTC. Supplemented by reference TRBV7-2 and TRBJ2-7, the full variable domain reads GAGVSQSPSNKVTEKGKDVELRCDPISGHTALYWYRQSLGQGLEFLIYFQGNSAPDKSGLPSDRFSAERTGGSVSTLTIQRTQQEDSAVYLCASSSQRESEQYFGPGTRLTVT.

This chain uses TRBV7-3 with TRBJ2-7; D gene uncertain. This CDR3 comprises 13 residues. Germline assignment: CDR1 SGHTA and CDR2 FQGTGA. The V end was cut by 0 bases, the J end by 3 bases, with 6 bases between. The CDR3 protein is CASSLTQNYEQYF. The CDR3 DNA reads TGTGCCAGCAGCTTAACCCAGAACTACGAGCAGTACTTC.

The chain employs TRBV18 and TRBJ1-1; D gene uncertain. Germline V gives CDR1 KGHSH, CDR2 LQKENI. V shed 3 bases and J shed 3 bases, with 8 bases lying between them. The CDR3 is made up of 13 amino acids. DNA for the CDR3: TGTGCCAGCTCACCTACAACCTACACTGAAGCTTTCTTT. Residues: CASSPTTYTEAFF.

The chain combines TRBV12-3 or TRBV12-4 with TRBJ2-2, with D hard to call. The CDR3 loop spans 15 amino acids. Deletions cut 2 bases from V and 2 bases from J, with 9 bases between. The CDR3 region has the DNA TGTGCCAGCAGTTTACATCGACCCAACACCGGGGAGCTGTTTTTT. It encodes CASSLHRPNTGELFF.